This TCR beta chain was identified during a study of shared clonotypes between healthy human individuals. Broader study findings: The study's rarefaction showed incomplete sorted-subset sequencing despite large depth.

This clone showed up just once. The antigen remains undetermined. Germline loops: CDR1 SGHRS, CDR2 YFSETQ. V lost 0 bases, J lost 2 bases, and 11 bases lay in between. The CDR3 totals 16 residues. Over several immunoSEQ plates, each subset's genomic DNA was distributed in even portions. Here immunoSEQ multiplex PCR was the method, and the copy in TCRdb shows in-frame clones only, minus some. This sample carries about a million clones, around 77% of them seen once, and the ten largest clones take 0.85% to 1%. The sample taken for sequencing was memory CD4+ T cells from PBMCs. Regarding subset: CD45RA-negative fraction. This chain links TRBV5-1 with TRBJ2-2; D is unclear. This TCR was recovered from a man younger than 30 in good health. Some clones in this sample may be carry-over from other donors' samples. CDR3 coding DNA: TGCGCCAGCAGCTTGGAGGGCGGCCGTAACACCGGGGAGCTGTTTTTT. This gives the protein CASSLEGGRNTGELFF. Full variable domain (outside the CDR3, taken from reference TRBV5-1 and TRBJ2-2): KAGVTQTPRYLIKTRGQQVTLSCSPISGHRSVSWYQQTPGQGLQFLFEYFSETQRNKGNFPGRFSGRQFSNSRSEMNVSTLELGDSALYLCASSLEGGRNTGELFFGEGSRLTVL.